These T cell receptor beta chains were read from a single sample in a study of shared clonotypes between healthy human individuals. Assay: immunoSEQ multiplex PCR; the TCRdb copy retains only in-frame clones and omits some. Among about 980,000 clones listed, approximately 80% were seen once. Material: memory CD4+ T cells sorted from blood. The receptors here all came from a man aged 18 to 35 in good health. CDR3s include the opening cysteine and the closing phenylalanine or tryptophan. A D gene is named only where the DNA matches it firmly. Clone sizes are given selectively: once, few, many, or a class where the clone is expanded.

15	TRBV2	TRBD2	TRBJ2-2	.	TGTGCCAGCAGGGCTACTAGCGGGAGTACCGGGGAGCTGTTTTTT	CASRATSGSTGELFF
15	TRBV7-9	TRBD1	TRBJ1-3	once	TGTGCCAGCAGGCCGGGACAGCACTCTGGAAACACCATATATTTT	CASRPGQHSGNTIYF
13	TRBV5-1	.	TRBJ2-2	once	TGCGCCAGCAGACGGGATGACACCGGGGAGCTGTTTTTT	CASRRDDTGELFF
15	TRBV9	.	TRBJ1-2	.	TGTGCCAGCAGCCCCGGGGGGCGGTCAAACTATGGCTACACCTTC	CASSPGGRSNYGYTF
16	TRBV7-9	TRBD2	TRBJ2-5	.	TGTGCCAGCAGCTGGGTGACCGGGACTAAGCGGGAGACCCAGTACTTC	CASSWVTGTKRETQYF
14	TRBV7-6	.	TRBJ1-1	.	TGTGCCAGCAGCTTGGGGGCAGGGAACACTGAAGCTTTCTTT	CASSLGAGNTEAFF
11	TRBV25-1	.	TRBJ1-2	.	TGTGCCAGCAGTGCGGCCTATGGCTACACCTTC	CASSAAYGYTF
13	TRBV5-1	.	TRBJ1-1	.	TGCGCCAGCAGCCGAACGGGAGTTCTAGAAGCTTTCTTT	CASSRTGVLEAFF
14	TRBV6-1	.	TRBJ1-6	.	TGTGCCAGCAGTGCTCCCGAGATACAGAAACCCCTCCACTTT	CASSAPEIQKPLHF
15	TRBV7-2	.	TRBJ2-1	.	TGTGCCAGCACGACGGGGGGGACAGGGCATAAGGAGCAGTTCTTC	CASTTGGTGHKEQFF
13	TRBV29-1	TRBD2	TRBJ2-3	.	TGCAGCGCGGGAGGGGGGGGTGCAGATACGCAGTATTTT	CSAGGGGADTQYF
16	TRBV6-6	TRBD1	TRBJ1-1	.	TGTGCCAGCAGCCCGGGGGACAGGGGTCTGAACACTGAAGCTTTCTTT	CASSPGDRGLNTEAFF
14	TRBV5-1	TRBD1	TRBJ2-7	.	TGCGCCAGCAGCCGGGGACAGGGGGCCTACGAGCAGTACTTC	CASSRGQGAYEQYF
14	TRBV7-9	TRBD2	TRBJ2-4	.	TGTGCCAGCAGCTCGGGACTAGCGGGAGCCTTTCAGTACTTC	CASSSGLAGAFQYF
15	TRBV4-3	TRBD2	TRBJ2-2	once	TGCGCCAGCAGCCAACTAGCGGGAGGGACCGGGGAGCTGTTTTTT	CASSQLAGGTGELFF
12	TRBV7-9	.	TRBJ2-7	.	TGTGCCAGCAGCTTAGAGGGGCGGGAGCAGTACTTC	CASSLEGREQYF
13	TRBV28	.	TRBJ1-1	.	TGTGCCAGCAGTTATAGGAGGGACACTGAAGCTTTCTTT	CASSYRRDTEAFF
16	TRBV21-1	.	TRBJ1-5	.	TGTGCCAGCAGCAGATCGACAGGGGAAAGCAATCAGCCCCAGCATTTT	CASSRSTGESNQPQHF
15	TRBV5-1	.	TRBJ2-2	.	TGCGCCAGCAGCTTTGCAGGGAGTGGAACCGGGGAGCTGTTTTTT	CASSFAGSGTGELFF
14	TRBV2	.	TRBJ2-7	once	TGTGCCAGCAGTGAGGACAGCCGGTCGACCGAGCAGTACTTC	CASSEDSRSTEQYF
13	TRBV11-2	.	TRBJ1-5	many	TGTGCCAGCAGCTTAGACCAGGGTCAGCCCCAGCATTTT	CASSLDQGQPQHF
13	TRBV30	TRBD1	TRBJ2-7	.	TGTGCCTGGTCGACAGGGTTAACCTACGAGCAGTACTTC	CAWSTGLTYEQYF
15	TRBV7-9	.	TRBJ2-3	.	TGTGCCAGCAGCAAAAGAGGGATTCAGGTAGATACGCAGTATTTT	CASSKRGIQVDTQYF
13	TRBV6-5	.	TRBJ1-2	.	TGTGCCAGCAGGGGCGGTGGGGACTATGGCTACACCTTC	CASRGGGDYGYTF
13	TRBV7-2	TRBD1	TRBJ2-7	.	TGTGCCAGCAGCGCAGACAGGGGGTACGAGCAGTACTTC	CASSADRGYEQYF
15	TRBV13	TRBD2	TRBJ2-1	.	TGTGCCAGCAGCCTTAGCGGGGGAGCGTACAATGAGCAGTTCTTC	CASSLSGGAYNEQFF
14	TRBV6-5	TRBD1	TRBJ2-2	.	TGTGCCAGCAGCCGGGGCAGGGGGACCGGGGAGCTGTTTTTT	CASSRGRGTGELFF
14	TRBV5-1	TRBD1	TRBJ2-2	.	TGCGCCAGCGGAGGGACAGGGGAATCCGGGGAGCTGTTTTTT	CASGGTGESGELFF
13	TRBV10-3	.	TRBJ2-1	.	TGTGCCATCAGTGATTTTGAAAGGGACCAGCAGTTCTTC	CAISDFERDQQFF
14	TRBV27	TRBD1	TRBJ2-7	.	TGTGCCAGCAGGCGGCAGACAGGGACATACGAGCAGTACTTC	CASRRQTGTYEQYF
17	TRBV7-2	.	TRBJ2-3	.	TGTGCCAGCAGCTTAAGGAAATCCGGGACTGGCACAGATACGCAGTATTTT	CASSLRKSGTGTDTQYF
11	TRBV20-1	.	TRBJ2-3	once	TGCAGTGCTCTTAAGGCAGATACGCAGTATTTT	CSALKADTQYF
15	TRBV12-5	.	TRBJ2-4	.	TGTGCTAGTGATGCCCTAAGCCAGGCCAAAAACATTCAGTACTTC	CASDALSQAKNIQYF
15	TRBV7-9	TRBD1	TRBJ1-2	few	TGTGCCAGCAGCTCCGGGACAGGAGGGGGCTATGGCTACACCTTC	CASSSGTGGGYGYTF
14	TRBV30	TRBD1	TRBJ1-5	few	TGTGCCTGGAGTGCAAGGACAGGGGAACAGCCCCAGCATTTT	CAWSARTGEQPQHF
17	TRBV5-1	TRBD1	TRBJ1-3	.	TGCGCCAGCAGCTTGGGGGACAGGGCCCTCTCTGGAAACACCATATATTTT	CASSLGDRALSGNTIYF
14	TRBV9	.	TRBJ2-1	.	TGTGCCAGCAGCGCAGAGGGTACTTACAATGAGCAGTTCTTC	CASSAEGTYNEQFF
13	TRBV30	.	TRBJ1-3	few	TGTGCCTGGAGTCGCCCAGGGGAAGACACCATATATTTT	CAWSRPGEDTIYF
13	TRBV6-1	.	TRBJ2-1	.	TGTGCCAGCAGTGACTTGACTTACAATGAGCAGTTCTTC	CASSDLTYNEQFF
15	TRBV2	TRBD2	TRBJ2-1	.	TGTGCCAGCAGTGGGGTCCCAAGCGGGAGTGGTGAGCAGTTCTTC	CASSGVPSGSGEQFF
14	TRBV6-1	.	TRBJ1-4	.	TGTGCCAGCAGTGGTACAGGGTTAGGGGAAAAACTGTTTTTT	CASSGTGLGEKLFF
16	TRBV7-9	.	TRBJ2-3	.	TGTGCCAGCAGCTTAGGTCGGTGGGGCGGAACAGATACGCAGTATTTT	CASSLGRWGGTDTQYF
14	TRBV6-5	.	TRBJ2-2	.	TGTGCCAGCAGCCGGGGCCCGAACACCGGGGAGCTGTTTTTT	CASSRGPNTGELFF
14	TRBV5-1	TRBD1	TRBJ2-7	.	TGCGCCAGCAGCCCAGGGACAGGCACCTACGAGCAGTACTTC	CASSPGTGTYEQYF
14	TRBV19	.	TRBJ1-5	.	TGTGCCAGTAGTATAAAGACCCAAGGGCAGCCCCAGCATTTT	CASSIKTQGQPQHF
15	TRBV7-2	.	TRBJ2-3	.	TGTGCCAGCAGACCCCAGGGGGGAGGCACAGATACGCAGTATTTT	CASRPQGGGTDTQYF
14	TRBV2	.	TRBJ1-2	.	TGTGCCAGCAGTGAAGAGGGTTTTGGCTATGGCTACACCTTC	CASSEEGFGYGYTF
17	TRBV6-1	.	TRBJ2-4	.	TGTGCCAGCAGTGAAGCGGGCGAACAGGGCAAGAGGAACATTCAGTACTTC	CASSEAGEQGKRNIQYF
14	TRBV30	.	TRBJ1-5	.	TGTGCCTGGAGTAAGGGCGGTAGCAATCAGCCCCAGCATTTT	CAWSKGGSNQPQHF
15	TRBV7-2	.	TRBJ2-1	.	TGTGCCAGCAGCTTAACTTATTCACTATACAATGAGCAGTTCTTC	CASSLTYSLYNEQFF
13	TRBV7-6	.	TRBJ1-5	.	TGTGCCAGCAGCTCAACCCGTGATCAGCCCCAGCATTTT	CASSSTRDQPQHF
14	TRBV5-4	.	TRBJ1-5	once	TGTGCCAGCAGTATTGACTATAGCAATCAGCCCCAGCATTTT	CASSIDYSNQPQHF